This T cell receptor (beta chain) is drawn from a study of T cells in Graves' hyperthyroidism and ophthalmopathy. V shed 3 bases and J shed 1 base, with 10 bases lying between them. The CDR3 totals 14 residues. Germline assignment: CDR1 GTSNPN and CDR2 SVGIG (reference sequence). There were TCR beta CDR3 regions amplified from RNA transcripts. When the TCR CDR3 underwent first-round RT-PCR, the HTBI primer set was used. One entry per CDR3 protein, called by TCRdb with MiXCR from the multiplex PCR reads. The table shows 500,000 to 650,000 distinct CDR3 sequences, with 14% occurring only once. At least 3 on the Clinical Activity Score was recorded for ophthalmopathy patients, who also had NOSPECS grade at least 4 and duration under 3 months.

The TCR was taken from a woman aged 45 to 65 with Graves' ophthalmopathy. The sample was blood. The V gene is TRBV30, the J gene TRBJ1-5; D is perhaps TRBD1 (5 bases). CDR3: CAWRSGGSNQPQHF. CDR3 coding DNA: TGTGCCTGGAGATCGGGGGGAAGCAATCAGCCCCAGCATTTT.